What follows are 8 T cell receptor beta chains derived from one specimen sequenced in a study of T cell clonality in common variable immunodeficiency. Findings of the study overall: Common variable immunodeficiency TCR beta sequences reportedly had fewer deletions and N-nucleotide insertions.

These receptors' antigens are unknown. Assay used: immunoSEQ multiplex PCR; TCRdb lists only in-frame clones, some missing. Observed are approximately 24,000 clones, no singletons, with the top ten taking about 9.2%. The specimen sequenced was peripheral blood mononuclear cells. The receptors come from a human donor with common variable immunodeficiency.

Points on this clone: The CDR3 is cut off 3 residues early in the read; its end comes from the germline J gene. This rearrangement joins TRBV30 to TRBJ1-5; tentative D call: TRBD1 (6 bases). The germline V and J ends were trimmed by 5 bases and 7 bases, with 18 bases remaining between them. CDR3 length equals 14 residues. Germline CDR1 GTSNPN, CDR2 SVGIG (reference sequence). The DNA read from the CDR3 is TGTGCCTGGGCCCGTAGGGGGGGCGGGCAGCCC. Encoded protein: CAWARRGGGQP. The full CDR3 sequence reads CAWARRGGGQPQHF.

This clone was detected a few times. The DNA read from the CDR3 is TGTGCCAGCAGCTTTAATGCAGAGGGGAGCGAG. This codes for CASSFNAEGSE. The whole CDR3 region reads CASSFNAEGSEQYF. V usage is TRBV7-9 and J usage is TRBJ2-7; D assignment may be TRBD1 or TRBD2 (5 bases each). The observed sequence ends 3 residues before the CDR3 terminus, with the missing tail filled in from the germline J gene. This CDR3 contains 14 residues. Trimming took 3 bases from V and 6 from J, leaving 15 bases between them. Germline lookup yields CDR1 SEHNR and CDR2 FQNEAQ (reference sequence).

This clone was detected ten times or more. The read falls 3 residues short of the CDR3 end, and the missing part is taken from the germline J gene. The V gene is TRBV6-1, the J gene TRBJ2-7, with 7 nucleotides matching TRBD1. The germline CDR1 and CDR2 sequences are MNHNS and SASEGT. This CDR3 region has 15 residues. V was clipped by 2 bases and J by 1 base; unmatched bases: 5. CDR3 DNA, as far as it was read: TGTGCCAGCAGTGAAACGGCAGGGGGTTCCTACGAG. Residues: CASSETAGGSYE. The full CDR3 protein is CASSETAGGSYEQYF.

This clone was picked up many times. CDR3 residues: CASSLPSGSYEQYF. CDR3 DNA (partial): TGCGCCAGCAGCTTGCCTAGCGGGAGCTACGAG. The gene calls are TRBV5-1 and TRBJ2-7; 10 bases line up with TRBD2. The read halts 3 residues ahead of the CDR3 end, with the missing end drawn from the germline J gene. The CDR3 covers 14 residues. Germline trimming cut 1 base from V and 3 bases from J; bases unmatched to any gene: 1. CDR1 and CDR2 from the germline V gene are SGHRS and YFSETQ.

This clone was observed at least ten times. The read terminates 3 residues ahead of where the CDR3 ends, so the germline J gene completes it. Other DNA sequences in the sample encode the same CDR3. The chain employs TRBV5-6 and TRBJ1-1, with D hard to call. The CDR3 totals 12 residues. Germline V gene sequence: CDR1 SGHDT, CDR2 YYEEEE. Trimming shortened V by 4 bases and J by 5 bases, and 9 bases separated the two germline ends. The sequenced part of the CDR3 DNA is TGTGCCAGCAGCCTGAGAGGGACTGAA. Amino acids: CASSLRGTE. The entire CDR3 is CASSLRGTEAFF. Drawing the rest from reference TRBV5-6 and TRBJ1-1, the complete variable domain is DAGVTQSPTHLIKTRGQQVTLRCSPKSGHDTVSWYQQALGQGPQFIFQYYEEEERQRGNFPDRFSGHQFPNYSSELNVNALLLGDSALYLCASSLRGTEAFFGQGTRLTVV.

A few counts support this clone. With the read ending 3 residues before the CDR3 end, the germline J gene is used to fill in that end. V gene TRBV6-1 combines with J gene TRBJ2-2, with D maybe TRBD1 (7 bases). Trimming removed 6 bases at V and 8 bases at J, with 13 bases between. The CDR3 is 13 residues long. CDR1 and CDR2 (germline): MNHNS, SASEGT. CDR3 in amino acids: CASREQGRGELFF. The sequenced part of the CDR3 DNA is TGTGCCAGCAGGGAACAGGGGAGGGGGGAG.

In its sample, this clone was seen many times. Other nucleotide sequences from this sample produce the same CDR3. The chain's CDR3 is CASSEAQGDYEQYF. The covered CDR3 bases are TGTGCCAGCAGTGAAGCGCAGGGTGACTACGAG. V and J are TRBV6-1 and TRBJ2-7; D might be TRBD1 (5 bases). The read falls 3 residues short of the CDR3 end, and the missing part is taken from the germline J gene. V lost 0 bases to trimming and J lost 3 bases, with 9 bases between them. This CDR3 has 14 amino acids. Germline loops: CDR1 MNHNS, CDR2 SASEGT.

This clone was seen at least ten times. The CDR3 goes on 3 residues after the read ends, and that part is filled in from the germline J gene. The chain joins TRBV29-1 to TRBJ2-7; TRBD1 matches at 7 bases. Germline V gene data show CDR1 as SQVTM and CDR2 as ANQGSEA. The CDR3 is made up of 13 amino acids. Trimming cost V 7 bases and J 6 bases; bases outside gene matches: 12. The CDR3: CSAVDRSLAEQYF. CDR3 DNA, as far as it was read: TGCAGCGCCGTGGACAGGTCGCTGGCCGAG.